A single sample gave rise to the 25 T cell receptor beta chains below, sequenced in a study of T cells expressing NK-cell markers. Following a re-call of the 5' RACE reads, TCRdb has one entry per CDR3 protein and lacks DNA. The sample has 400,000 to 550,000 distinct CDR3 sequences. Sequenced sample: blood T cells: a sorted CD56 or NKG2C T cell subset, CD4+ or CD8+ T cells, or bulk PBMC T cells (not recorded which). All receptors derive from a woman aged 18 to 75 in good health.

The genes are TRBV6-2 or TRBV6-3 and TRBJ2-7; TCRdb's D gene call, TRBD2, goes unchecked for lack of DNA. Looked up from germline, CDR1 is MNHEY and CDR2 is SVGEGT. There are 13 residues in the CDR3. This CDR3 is CASSSGLLYEQYF.

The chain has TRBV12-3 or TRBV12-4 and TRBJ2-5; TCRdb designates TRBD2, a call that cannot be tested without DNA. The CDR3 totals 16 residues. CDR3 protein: CASSFLPGLAGETQYF.

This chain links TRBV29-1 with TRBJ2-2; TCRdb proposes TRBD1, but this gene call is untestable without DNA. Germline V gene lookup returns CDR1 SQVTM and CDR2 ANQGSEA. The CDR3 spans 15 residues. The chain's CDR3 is CSVRPGTGPTGELFF.

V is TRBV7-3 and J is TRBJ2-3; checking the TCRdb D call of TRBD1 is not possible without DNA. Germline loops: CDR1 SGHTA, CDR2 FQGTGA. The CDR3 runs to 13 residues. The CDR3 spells CASSPGRTDTQYF.

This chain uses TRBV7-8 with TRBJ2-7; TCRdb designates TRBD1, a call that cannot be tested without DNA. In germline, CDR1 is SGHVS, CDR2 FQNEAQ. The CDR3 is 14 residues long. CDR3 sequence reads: CASSLTTGTYEQYF. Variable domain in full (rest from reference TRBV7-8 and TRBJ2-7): GAGVSQSPRYKVAKRGQDVALRCDPISGHVSLFWYQQALGQGPEFLTYFQNEAQLDKSGLPSDRFFAERPEGSVSTLKIQRTQQEDSAVYLCASSLTTGTYEQYFGPGTRLTVT.

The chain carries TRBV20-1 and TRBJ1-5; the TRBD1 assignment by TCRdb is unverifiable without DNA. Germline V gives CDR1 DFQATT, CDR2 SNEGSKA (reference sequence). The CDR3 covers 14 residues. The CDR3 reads CSAQGQYSNQPQHF.

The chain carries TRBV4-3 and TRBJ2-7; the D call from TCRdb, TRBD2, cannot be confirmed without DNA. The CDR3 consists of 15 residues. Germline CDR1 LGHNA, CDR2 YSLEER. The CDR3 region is CASSPGPGLALEQYF.

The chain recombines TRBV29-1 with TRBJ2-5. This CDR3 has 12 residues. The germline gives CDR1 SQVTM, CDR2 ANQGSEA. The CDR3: CSAVFYGETQYF.

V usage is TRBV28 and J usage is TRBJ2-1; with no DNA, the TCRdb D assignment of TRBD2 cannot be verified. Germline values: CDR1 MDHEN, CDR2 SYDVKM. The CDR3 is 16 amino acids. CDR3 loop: CASSPPGTGPYNEQFF.

The CDR3 sequence is CASSYSRQASNTGELFF. The chain carries TRBV6-5 and TRBJ2-2; TCRdb selects TRBD1, and the lack of DNA leaves this call unchecked. This CDR3 is built from 17 residues. Germline V gene sequence: CDR1 MNHEY, CDR2 SVGAGI.

CDR3 protein: CASSPGPSGIFYNEQFF. The chain combines TRBV5-1 with TRBJ2-1; TCRdb indicates TRBD2, and absent DNA this call remains unverified. The CDR3 spans 17 residues. Looked up from germline, CDR1 is SGHRS and CDR2 is YFSETQ.

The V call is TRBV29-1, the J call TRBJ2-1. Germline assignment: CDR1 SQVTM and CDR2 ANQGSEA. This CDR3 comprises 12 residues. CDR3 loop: CSVLQVYNEQFF.

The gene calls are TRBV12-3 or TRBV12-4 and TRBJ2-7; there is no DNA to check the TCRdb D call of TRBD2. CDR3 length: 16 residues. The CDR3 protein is CASTPGTSGRAYEQYF.

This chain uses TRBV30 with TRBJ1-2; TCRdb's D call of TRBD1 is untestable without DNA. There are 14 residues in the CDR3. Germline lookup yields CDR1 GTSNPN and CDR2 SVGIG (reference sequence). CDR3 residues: CAWRPRDSRYGYTF. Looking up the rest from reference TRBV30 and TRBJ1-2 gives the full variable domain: SQTIHQWPATLVQPVGSPLSLECTVEGTSNPNLYWYRQAAGRGLQLLFYSVGIGQISSEVPQNLSASRPQDRQFILSSKKLLLSDSGFYLCAWRPRDSRYGYTFGSGTRLTVV.

CDR3 in amino acids: CATSRDRGGYNEQFF. The chain links TRBV15 to TRBJ2-1. This CDR3 is built from 15 residues. The germline gives CDR1 LNHNV, CDR2 YYDKDF (reference sequence).

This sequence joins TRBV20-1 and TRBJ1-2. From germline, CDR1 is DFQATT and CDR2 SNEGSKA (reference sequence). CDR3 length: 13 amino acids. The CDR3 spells CSARQEGTGGYTF.

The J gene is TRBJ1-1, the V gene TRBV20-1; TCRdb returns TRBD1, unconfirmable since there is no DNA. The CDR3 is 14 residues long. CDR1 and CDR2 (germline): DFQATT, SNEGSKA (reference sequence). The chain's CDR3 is CSARGQGRATEAFF.

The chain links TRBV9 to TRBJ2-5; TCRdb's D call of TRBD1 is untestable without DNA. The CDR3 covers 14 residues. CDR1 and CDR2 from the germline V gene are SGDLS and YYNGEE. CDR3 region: CASSVGVREETQYF.

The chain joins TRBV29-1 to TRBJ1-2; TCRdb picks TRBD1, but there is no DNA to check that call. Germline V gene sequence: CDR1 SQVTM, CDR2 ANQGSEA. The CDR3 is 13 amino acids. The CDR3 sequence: CSVLEDTGGGYTF.

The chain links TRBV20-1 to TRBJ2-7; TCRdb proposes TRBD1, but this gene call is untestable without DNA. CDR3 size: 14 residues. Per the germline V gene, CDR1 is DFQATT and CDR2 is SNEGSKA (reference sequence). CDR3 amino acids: CSARDGDRAYEQYF.

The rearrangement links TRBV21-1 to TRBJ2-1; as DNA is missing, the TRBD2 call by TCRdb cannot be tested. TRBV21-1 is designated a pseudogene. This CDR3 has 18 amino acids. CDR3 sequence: CASSRQVQPGLVPVGQFF.

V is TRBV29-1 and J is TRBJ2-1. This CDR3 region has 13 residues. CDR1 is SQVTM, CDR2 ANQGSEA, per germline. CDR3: CSVEEGSSNEQFF.

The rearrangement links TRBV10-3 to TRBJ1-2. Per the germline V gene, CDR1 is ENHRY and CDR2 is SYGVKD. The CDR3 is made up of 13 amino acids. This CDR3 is CAISGGDLWGYTF.

The CDR3 here is CASSYSQGPTDTQYF. The chain employs TRBV6-5 and TRBJ2-3; TCRdb calls TRBD1, which cannot be checked without DNA. There are 15 residues in the CDR3. Germline-derived CDR1 and CDR2 are MNHEY and SVGAGI.

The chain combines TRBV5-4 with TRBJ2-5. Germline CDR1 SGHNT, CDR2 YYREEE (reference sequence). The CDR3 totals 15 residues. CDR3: CASSFAPLALETQYF.